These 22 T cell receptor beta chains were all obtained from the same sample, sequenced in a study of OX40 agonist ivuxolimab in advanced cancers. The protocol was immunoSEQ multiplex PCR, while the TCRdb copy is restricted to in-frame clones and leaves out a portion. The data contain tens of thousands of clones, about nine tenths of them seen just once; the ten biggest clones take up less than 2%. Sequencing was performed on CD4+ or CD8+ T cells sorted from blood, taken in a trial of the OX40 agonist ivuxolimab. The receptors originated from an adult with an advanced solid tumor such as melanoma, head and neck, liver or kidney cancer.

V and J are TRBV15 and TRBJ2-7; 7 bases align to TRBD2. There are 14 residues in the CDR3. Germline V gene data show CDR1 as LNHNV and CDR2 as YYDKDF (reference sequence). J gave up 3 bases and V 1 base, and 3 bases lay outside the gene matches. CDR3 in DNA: TGTGCCACCAGCAGAGCTAGCGGTAACTACGAGCAGTACTTC. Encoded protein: CATSRASGNYEQYF.

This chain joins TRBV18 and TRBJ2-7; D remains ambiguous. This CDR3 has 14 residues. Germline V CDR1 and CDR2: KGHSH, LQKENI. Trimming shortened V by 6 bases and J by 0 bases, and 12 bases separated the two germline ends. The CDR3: CASSPDRTSYEQYF. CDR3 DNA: TGTGCCAGCTCCCCAGATCGGACCTCCTACGAGCAGTACTTC.

The CDR3 region is CAWSPKGQLNTIYF. The CDR3 region has the DNA TGTGCCTGGAGTCCGAAGGGACAGCTAAACACCATATATTTT. This sequence joins TRBV30 and TRBJ1-3; 7 nucleotides align to TRBD1. CDR1 is GTSNPN, CDR2 SVGIG, per germline (reference sequence). V gave up 2 bases and J gave up 6 bases; unmatched junction bases: 7. This CDR3 has 14 residues.

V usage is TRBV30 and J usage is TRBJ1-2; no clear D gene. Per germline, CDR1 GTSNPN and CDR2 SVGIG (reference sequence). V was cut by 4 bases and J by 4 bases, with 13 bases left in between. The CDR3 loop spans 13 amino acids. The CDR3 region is CAWTLWSGYGYTF. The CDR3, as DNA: TGTGCCTGGACGTTATGGTCGGGCTATGGCTACACCTTC.

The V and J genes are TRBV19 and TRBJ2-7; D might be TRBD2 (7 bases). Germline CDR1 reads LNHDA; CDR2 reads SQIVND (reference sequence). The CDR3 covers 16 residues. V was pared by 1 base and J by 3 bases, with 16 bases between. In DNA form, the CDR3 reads TGTGCCAGTAGTATAGTATGGGGGGGGCTGGACTACGAGCAGTACTTC. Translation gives CASSIVWGGLDYEQYF.

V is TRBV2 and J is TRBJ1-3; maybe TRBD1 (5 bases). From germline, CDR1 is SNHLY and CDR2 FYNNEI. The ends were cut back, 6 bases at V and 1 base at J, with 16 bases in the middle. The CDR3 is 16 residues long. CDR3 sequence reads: CASSRPPTDSGNTIYF. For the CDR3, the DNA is TGTGCCAGCAGCCGACCCCCGACAGATTCTGGAAACACCATATATTTT.

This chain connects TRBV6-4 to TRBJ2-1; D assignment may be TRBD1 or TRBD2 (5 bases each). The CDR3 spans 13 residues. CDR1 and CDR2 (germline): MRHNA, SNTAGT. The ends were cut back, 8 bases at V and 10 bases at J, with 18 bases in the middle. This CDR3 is CASGREAGTEQFF. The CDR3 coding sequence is TGTGCCAGCGGAAGAGAGGCCGGGACCGAGCAGTTCTTC.

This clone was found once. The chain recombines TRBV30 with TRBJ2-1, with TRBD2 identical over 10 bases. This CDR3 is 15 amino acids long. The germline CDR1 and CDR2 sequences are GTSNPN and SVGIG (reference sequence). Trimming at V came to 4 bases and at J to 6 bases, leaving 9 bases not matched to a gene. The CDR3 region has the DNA TGTGCCTGGAAAAAAGCGGGAGGGCCTTTCAATGAGCAGTTCTTC. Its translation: CAWKKAGGPFNEQFF.

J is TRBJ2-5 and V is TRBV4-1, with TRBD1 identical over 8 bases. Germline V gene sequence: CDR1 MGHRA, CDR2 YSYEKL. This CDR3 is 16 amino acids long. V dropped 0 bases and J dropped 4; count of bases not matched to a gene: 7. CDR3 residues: CASSQEGQGRPETQYF. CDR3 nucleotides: TGCGCCAGCAGCCAAGAAGGACAGGGAAGGCCAGAGACCCAGTACTTC.

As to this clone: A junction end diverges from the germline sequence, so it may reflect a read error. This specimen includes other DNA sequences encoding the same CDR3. Written as DNA, the CDR3 is TGCGCCAGCAGCTTTGTGGGGACAACCAATGAAAAACTGTTTTTT. Translated: CASSFVGTTNEKLFF. The V call is TRBV5-1, the J call TRBJ1-4; perhaps TRBD1 as D (6 bases). Germline CDR1 and CDR2: SGHRS and YFSETQ. The length of the CDR3 is 15 residues.

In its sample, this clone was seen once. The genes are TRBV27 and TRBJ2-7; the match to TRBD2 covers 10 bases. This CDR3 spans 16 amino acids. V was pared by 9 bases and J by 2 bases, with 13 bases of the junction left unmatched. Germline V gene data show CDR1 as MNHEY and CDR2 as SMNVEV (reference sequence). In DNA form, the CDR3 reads TGTGCCAGTCGATTGTCTCTAGCGGGAGATACCTACGAGCAGTACTTC. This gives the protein CASRLSLAGDTYEQYF.

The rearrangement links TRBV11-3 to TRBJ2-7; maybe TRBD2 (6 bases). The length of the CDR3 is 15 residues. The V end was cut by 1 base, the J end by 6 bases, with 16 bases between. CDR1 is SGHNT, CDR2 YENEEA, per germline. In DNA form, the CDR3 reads TGTGCCAGCAGCTTAGGACGGGAGCCCAGTGCCGAGCAGTACTTC. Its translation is CASSLGREPSAEQYF. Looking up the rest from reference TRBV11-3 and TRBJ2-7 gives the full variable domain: EAGVVQSPRYKIIEKKQPVAFWCNPISGHNTLYWYLQNLGQGPELLIRYENEEAVDDSQLPKDRFSAERLKGVDSTLKIQPAELGDSAVYLCASSLGREPSAEQYFGPGTRLTVT.

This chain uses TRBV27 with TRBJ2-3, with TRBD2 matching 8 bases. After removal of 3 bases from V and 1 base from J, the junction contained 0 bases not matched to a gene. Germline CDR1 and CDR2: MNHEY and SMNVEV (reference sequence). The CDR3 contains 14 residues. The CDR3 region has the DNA TGTGCCAGCAGTTTGACTAGCGGCACAGATACGCAGTATTTT. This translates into CASSLTSGTDTQYF.

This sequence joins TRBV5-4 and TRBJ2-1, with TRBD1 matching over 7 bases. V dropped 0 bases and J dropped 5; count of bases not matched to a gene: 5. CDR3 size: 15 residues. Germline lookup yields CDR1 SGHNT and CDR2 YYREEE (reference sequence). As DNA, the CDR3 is TGTGCCAGCAGCTTGGACAGGGGTGGTCACAATGAGCAGTTCTTC. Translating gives CASSLDRGGHNEQFF.

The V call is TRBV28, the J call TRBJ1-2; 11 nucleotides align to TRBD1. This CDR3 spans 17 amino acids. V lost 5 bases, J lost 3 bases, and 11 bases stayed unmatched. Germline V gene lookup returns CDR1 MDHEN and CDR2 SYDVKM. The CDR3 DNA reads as TGTGCCAGCAGTCCCTTGAGGAAGGGACAGGGGGACTATGGCTACACCTTC. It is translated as CASSPLRKGQGDYGYTF.

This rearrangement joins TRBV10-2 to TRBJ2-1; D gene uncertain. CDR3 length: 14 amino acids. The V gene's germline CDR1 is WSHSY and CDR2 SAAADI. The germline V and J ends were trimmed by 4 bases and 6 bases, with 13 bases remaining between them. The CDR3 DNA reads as TGCGCCAGCAGTGGGCCTCCGGTAAGCAATGAGCAGTTCTTC. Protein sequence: CASSGPPVSNEQFF.

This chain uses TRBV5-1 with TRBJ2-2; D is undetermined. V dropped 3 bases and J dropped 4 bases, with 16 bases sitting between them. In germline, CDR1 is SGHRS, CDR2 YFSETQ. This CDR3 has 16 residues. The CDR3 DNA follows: TGCGCCAGCAGCTGGGTCCTAAGTACGAGCACCGGGGAGCTGTTTTTT. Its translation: CASSWVLSTSTGELFF.

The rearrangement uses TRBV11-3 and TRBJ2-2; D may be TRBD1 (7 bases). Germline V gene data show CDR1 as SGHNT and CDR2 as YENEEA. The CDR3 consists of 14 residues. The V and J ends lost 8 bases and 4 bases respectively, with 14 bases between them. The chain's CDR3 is CASSGAGGTGELFF. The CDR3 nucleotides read TGTGCCAGCTCGGGGGCAGGGGGCACCGGGGAGCTGTTTTTT.

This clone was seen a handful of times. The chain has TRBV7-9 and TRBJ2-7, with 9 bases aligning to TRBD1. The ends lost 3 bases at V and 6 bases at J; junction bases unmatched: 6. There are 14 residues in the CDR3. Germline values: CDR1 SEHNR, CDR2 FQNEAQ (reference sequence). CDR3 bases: TGTGCCAGCAGCTTGGGGGACAGGGTCTCCGAGCAGTACTTC. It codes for CASSLGDRVSEQYF.

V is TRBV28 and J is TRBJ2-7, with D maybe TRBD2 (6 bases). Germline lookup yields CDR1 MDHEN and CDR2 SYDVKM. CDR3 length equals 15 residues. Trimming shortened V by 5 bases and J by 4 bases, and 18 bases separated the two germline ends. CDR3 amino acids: CASSELTGTPYEQYF. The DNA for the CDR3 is TGTGCCAGCAGTGAATTGACCGGGACTCCATACGAGCAGTACTTC.

The CDR3 protein is CASSIQSGDGNEQFF. The CDR3 nucleotides are TGTGCCAGTAGTATCCAATCGGGAGATGGCAATGAGCAGTTCTTC. The chain links TRBV19 to TRBJ2-1; perhaps TRBD2 as D (6 bases). The CDR3 runs 15 residues. Germline V gene data show CDR1 as LNHDA and CDR2 as SQIVND (reference sequence). The V end was cut by 3 bases, the J end by 6 bases, with 15 bases between.

As DNA, the CDR3 is TGTGCCAGCAGCTTACATACGGGGGAGACCCAGTACTTC. Translation: CASSLHTGETQYF. The genes are TRBV7-2 and TRBJ2-5; tentative D call: TRBD2 (5 bases). The CDR3 runs to 13 residues. The V gene lost 2 bases and the J gene lost 5 bases, with 9 bases spanning the gap. Germline CDR1 reads SGHTA; CDR2 reads FQGNSA.